Included here is one T cell receptor beta chain sequence, with context. Under the authors' procedure: By means of reference gene primer amplification, nucleated cell counts were estimated. Data came from immunoSEQ multiplex PCR; TCRdb stores just in-frame clones and leaves some out. V, J and clone size derive from that table, while D and trimming were established from the DNA sequence. Here the sample spans about 60,000 clones, approximately 88% being singletons. With V trimmed by 0 bases and J by 5 bases, 7 bases remained unmatched. Germline-derived CDR1 and CDR2 are SGDLS and YYNGEE. The CDR3 is 16 amino acids. The sample is drawn from a study of blood T cell repertoires in COVID-19. Overall study: PBMCs, B-cell-depleted T cells, or T cells were the source of the cDNA or gDNA that made up the material.

The receptor's source is a man younger than 40 with COVID-19, enrolled during active disease. This rearrangement joins TRBV9 to TRBJ2-1, with 8 bases lining up with TRBD2. Material: peripheral blood. CDR3 coding DNA: TGTGCCAGCAGCGTAGGGGAGCGGGAGTTCAACAATGAGCAGTTCTTC. Translation: CASSVGEREFNNEQFF.